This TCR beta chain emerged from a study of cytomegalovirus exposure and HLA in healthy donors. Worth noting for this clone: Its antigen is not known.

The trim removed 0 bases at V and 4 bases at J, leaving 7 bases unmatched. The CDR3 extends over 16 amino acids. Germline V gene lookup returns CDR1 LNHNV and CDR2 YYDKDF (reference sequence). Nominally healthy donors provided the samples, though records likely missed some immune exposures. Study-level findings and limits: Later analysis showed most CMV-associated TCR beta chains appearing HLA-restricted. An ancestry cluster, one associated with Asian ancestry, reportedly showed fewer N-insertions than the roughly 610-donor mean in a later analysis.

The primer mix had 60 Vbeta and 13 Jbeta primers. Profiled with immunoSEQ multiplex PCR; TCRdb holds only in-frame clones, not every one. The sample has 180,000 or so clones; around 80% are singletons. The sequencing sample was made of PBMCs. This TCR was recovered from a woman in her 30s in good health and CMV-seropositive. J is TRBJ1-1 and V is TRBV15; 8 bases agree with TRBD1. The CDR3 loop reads CATSRERHRGITEAFF. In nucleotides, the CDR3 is TGTGCCACCAGCAGAGAGAGGCACAGGGGGATCACTGAAGCTTTCTTT.